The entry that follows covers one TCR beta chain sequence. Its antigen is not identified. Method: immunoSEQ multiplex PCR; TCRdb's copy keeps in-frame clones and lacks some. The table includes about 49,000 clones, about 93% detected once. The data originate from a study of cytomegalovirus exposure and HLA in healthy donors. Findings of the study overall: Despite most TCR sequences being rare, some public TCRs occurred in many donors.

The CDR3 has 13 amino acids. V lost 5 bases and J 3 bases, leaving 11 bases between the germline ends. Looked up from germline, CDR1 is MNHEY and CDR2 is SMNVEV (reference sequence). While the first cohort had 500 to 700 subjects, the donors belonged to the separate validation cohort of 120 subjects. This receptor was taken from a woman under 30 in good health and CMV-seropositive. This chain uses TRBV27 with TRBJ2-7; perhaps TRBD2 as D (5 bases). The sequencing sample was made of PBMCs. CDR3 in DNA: TGTGCCAGCAGTGGACGGGAAGGCTACGAGCAGTACTTC. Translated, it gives CASSGREGYEQYF.